This TCR beta chain came from a study of cytomegalovirus exposure and HLA in healthy donors. Study-level background: Later, an analysis reported that the roughly 120 validation repertoires had used the same platform as the 666 first-cohort repertoires.

The assay was immunoSEQ multiplex PCR, and TCRdb's table has in-frame clones only and misses some. The repertoire has 90,000 to 110,000 clones, roughly 90% of them found once; the top ten carry about 2%. This clone occurred a few times. Its specificity is not known. The V gene's germline CDR1 is LGHNA and CDR2 YSLEER. The CDR3 length is 14 residues. Trimming took 1 base from V and 8 from J, leaving 14 bases between them. Overall study results and limits: Accounts indicate the classifier identified cytomegalovirus status with strong specificity and sensitivity. The study flagged about 160 TCR beta chains as cytomegalovirus-associated. Researchers reported that a few CMV-associated chains were confirmed in vitro as CMV antigen-specific.

The sequenced material came from PBMCs. The rearrangement links TRBV4-3 to TRBJ1-1; D is perhaps TRBD1 (6 bases). The receptor was isolated from a woman younger than 30 in good health and CMV-seronegative. This chain's CDR3 is CASSQGDKRLEAFF. Here the CDR3 DNA reads TGCGCCAGCAGCCAAGGGGACAAAAGGTTGGAAGCTTTCTTT.